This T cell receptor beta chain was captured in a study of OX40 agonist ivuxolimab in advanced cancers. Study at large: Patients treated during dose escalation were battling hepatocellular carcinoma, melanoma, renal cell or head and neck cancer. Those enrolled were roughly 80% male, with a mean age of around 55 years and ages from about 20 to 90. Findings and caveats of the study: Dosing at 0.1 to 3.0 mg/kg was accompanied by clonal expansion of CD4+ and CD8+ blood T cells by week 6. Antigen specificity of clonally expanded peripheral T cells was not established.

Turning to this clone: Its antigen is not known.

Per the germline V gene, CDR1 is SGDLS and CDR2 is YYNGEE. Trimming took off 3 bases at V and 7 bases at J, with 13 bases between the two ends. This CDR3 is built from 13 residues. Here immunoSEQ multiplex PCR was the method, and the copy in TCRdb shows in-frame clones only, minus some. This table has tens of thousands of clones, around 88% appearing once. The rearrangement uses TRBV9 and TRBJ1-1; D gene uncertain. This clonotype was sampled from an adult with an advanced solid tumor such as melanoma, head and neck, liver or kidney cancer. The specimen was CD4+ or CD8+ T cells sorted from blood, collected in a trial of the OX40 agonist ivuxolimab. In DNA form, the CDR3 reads TGTGCCAGCAGCGCCCACCTGGATGATGAAGCTTTCTTT. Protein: CASSAHLDDEAFF.